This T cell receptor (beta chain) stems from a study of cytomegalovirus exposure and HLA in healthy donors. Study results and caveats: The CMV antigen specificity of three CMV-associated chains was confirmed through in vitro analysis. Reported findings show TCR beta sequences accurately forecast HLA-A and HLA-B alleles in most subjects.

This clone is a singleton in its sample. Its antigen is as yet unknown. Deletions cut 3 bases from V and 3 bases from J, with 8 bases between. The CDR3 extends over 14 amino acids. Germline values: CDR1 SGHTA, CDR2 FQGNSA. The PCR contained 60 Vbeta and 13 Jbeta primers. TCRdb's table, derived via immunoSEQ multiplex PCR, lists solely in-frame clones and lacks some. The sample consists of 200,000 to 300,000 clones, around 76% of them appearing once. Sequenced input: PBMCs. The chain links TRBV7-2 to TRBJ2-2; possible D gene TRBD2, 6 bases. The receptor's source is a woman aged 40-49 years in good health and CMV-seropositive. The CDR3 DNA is TGTGCCAGCAGCTTGACTAGAGACACCGGGGAGCTGTTTTTT. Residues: CASSLTRDTGELFF.